The 18 T cell receptor beta chains below come from one sample, sequenced in a study of blood T cell repertoires in COVID-19. Method: immunoSEQ multiplex PCR; TCRdb's copy keeps in-frame clones and lacks some. The sample carries fewer than 200,000 clones, 88% recorded once. The sequenced sample consisted of peripheral blood. These receptors were obtained from a man aged 40-50 years with active or convalescent COVID-19.

This sequence joins TRBV4-1 and TRBJ1-4, with D unresolved. Germline V CDR1 and CDR2: MGHRA, YSYEKL. CDR3 length equals 18 residues. V was shortened by 0 bases and J by 0 bases, with 14 bases between the two germline ends. The CDR3: CASSQDFVAVTTNEKLFF. CDR3 nucleotides: TGCGCCAGCAGCCAAGATTTTGTGGCAGTGACAACTAATGAAAAACTGTTTTTT.

The chain carries TRBV27 and TRBJ1-1, with 7 bases identical to TRBD1. The CDR3 covers 13 residues. CDR1 and CDR2 (germline): MNHEY, SMNVEV (reference sequence). V trimming: 10 bases; J trimming: 0 bases; junction bases outside the gene matches: 5. In DNA, the CDR3 is TGTGCCACGAAGGGGGCCATGAACACTGAAGCTTTCTTT. Its protein product is CATKGAMNTEAFF.

The CDR3: CASSSQALGGNTIYF. CDR3 in DNA: TGTGCCAGCAGTTCGCAGGCTTTGGGCGGAAACACCATATATTTT. The chain is built from TRBV27 and TRBJ1-3; D is undetermined. Looked up from germline, CDR1 is MNHEY and CDR2 is SMNVEV (reference sequence). Trimming took off 4 bases at V and 4 bases at J, with 14 bases between the two ends. The CDR3 contains 15 residues.

The J gene is TRBJ2-5, the V gene TRBV24-1; the D gene is possibly TRBD2 (5 bases). The CDR3 consists of 16 residues. Germline V gene data show CDR1 as KGHDR and CDR2 as SFDVKD. V was trimmed by 5 bases and J by 1 base, leaving 16 bases between them. Here the CDR3 reads CATSGMKGSAQETQYF. The CDR3 coding sequence is TGTGCCACCAGTGGTATGAAAGGGAGTGCCCAAGAGACCCAGTACTTC.

V usage is TRBV25-1 and J usage is TRBJ2-5, with 10 positions matching TRBD1. J was trimmed by 3 bases and V by 1 base; bases with no gene match: 2. The length of the CDR3 is 15 residues. Per the germline V gene, CDR1 is MGHDK and CDR2 is SYGVNS. The CDR3 nucleotides are TGTGCCAGCAGTGAATTCGGGACAGGGGAAGAGACCCAGTACTTC. This codes for CASSEFGTGEETQYF.

This rearrangement joins TRBV7-2 to TRBJ1-1; D is undetermined. The germline V and J ends were trimmed by 2 bases and 4 bases, with 11 bases remaining between them. Looked up from germline, CDR1 is SGHTA and CDR2 is FQGNSA. The CDR3 is 14 residues long. The CDR3 bases are TGTGCCAGCAGCTTACAGGTTTACGGCACTGAAGCTTTCTTT. Translating gives CASSLQVYGTEAFF.

The chain employs TRBV7-2 and TRBJ2-3; D not certain. This CDR3 is 12 amino acids long. The V and J ends lost 4 bases and 2 bases respectively, with 4 bases between them. Germline CDR1 is SGHTA and CDR2 is FQGNSA. DNA of the CDR3: TGTGCCAGCAGCTACTTCACAGATACGCAGTATTTT. Amino acids: CASSYFTDTQYF.

This sequence joins TRBV27 and TRBJ2-7, with a tentative D call TRBD2 (6 bases). V was clipped by 5 bases and J by 2 bases, with 13 bases between them. This CDR3 has 14 amino acids. The germline CDR1 and CDR2 sequences are MNHEY and SMNVEV (reference sequence). CDR3 bases: TGTGCCAGCAGTCCTCTCGGGACTCCCTACGAGCAGTACTTC. As protein: CASSPLGTPYEQYF.

The V and J genes are TRBV5-6 and TRBJ1-1, with 9 bases aligning to TRBD1. The length of the CDR3 is 16 residues. Germline V gives CDR1 SGHDT, CDR2 YYEEEE. V dropped 4 bases and J dropped 1; count of bases not matched to a gene: 8. Here the CDR3 DNA reads TGTGCCAGCAGCCCGGACAGGGGATATGGGAACACTGAAGCTTTCTTT. Its translation is CASSPDRGYGNTEAFF. Based on the CDR3 plus reference TRBV5-6 and TRBJ1-1, the full variable domain is DAGVTQSPTHLIKTRGQQVTLRCSPKSGHDTVSWYQQALGQGPQFIFQYYEEEERQRGNFPDRFSGHQFPNYSSELNVNALLLGDSALYLCASSPDRGYGNTEAFFGQGTRLTVV.

This clone has only a few counts. The CDR3 spells CSVSDGTGGSYSNQPQHF. The CDR3 nucleotides are TGCAGCGTTTCCGACGGGACAGGGGGATCTTATAGCAATCAGCCCCAGCATTTT. The chain couples TRBV29-1 to TRBJ1-5, with 11 bases that match TRBD1. The CDR3 consists of 18 residues. J gave up 0 bases and V 5 bases, and 12 bases lay outside the gene matches. Germline-derived CDR1 and CDR2 are SQVTM and ANQGSEA. Drawing the rest from reference TRBV29-1 and TRBJ1-5, the complete variable domain is SAVISQKPSRDICQRGTSLTIQCQVDSQVTMMFWYRQQPGQSLTLIATANQGSEATYESGFVIDKFPISRPNLTFSTLTVSNMSPEDSSIYLCSVSDGTGGSYSNQPQHFGDGTRLSIL.

The chain couples TRBV29-1 to TRBJ1-2; 8 positions agree with TRBD1. Germline V CDR1 and CDR2: SQVTM, ANQGSEA. The CDR3 runs to 14 residues. V lost 0 bases and J lost 6; bases outside the gene matches: 6. CDR3 sequence: CSVEDRNRGNGYTF. For the CDR3, the DNA is TGCAGCGTTGAAGATCGGAACAGGGGGAATGGCTACACCTTC. The full variable domain, rest sourced from reference TRBV29-1 and TRBJ1-2, is SAVISQKPSRDICQRGTSLTIQCQVDSQVTMMFWYRQQPGQSLTLIATANQGSEATYESGFVIDKFPISRPNLTFSTLTVSNMSPEDSSIYLCSVEDRNRGNGYTFGSGTRLTVV.

The chain is built from TRBV2 and TRBJ1-2, with a tentative D call TRBD1 (5 bases). Trimming took off 2 bases at V and 12 bases at J, with 19 bases between the two ends. The CDR3 consists of 14 residues. The germline V gene encodes CDR1 SNHLY and CDR2 FYNNEI. The DNA for the CDR3 is TGTGCCAGCAGTGAACGCGGGGGGTTGATTGGAGACACCTTC. It yields the protein CASSERGGLIGDTF.

J is TRBJ1-3 and V is TRBV7-2, with a possible D match to TRBD1 (5 bases). Germline loops: CDR1 SGHTA, CDR2 FQGNSA. This CDR3 spans 15 amino acids. Trimming took off 1 base at V and 4 bases at J, with 11 bases between the two ends. DNA of the CDR3: TGTGCCAGCAGCTTAGGACAGCTCTGGGGAAACACCATATATTTT. This sequence encodes CASSLGQLWGNTIYF. The whole variable domain, filled in from reference TRBV7-2 and TRBJ1-3, reads GAGVSQSPSNKVTEKGKDVELRCDPISGHTALYWYRQSLGQGLEFLIYFQGNSAPDKSGLPSDRFSAERTGGSVSTLTIQRTQQEDSAVYLCASSLGQLWGNTIYFGEGSWLTVV.

This CDR3 is CASSQDRDRVFF. CDR3 coding DNA: TGTGCCAGCAGCCAAGATCGAGACAGGGTTTTCTTT. The chain recombines TRBV3-1 (or the pseudogene TRBV3-2) with TRBJ1-1; TRBD1 agrees at 7 bases. The CDR3 runs to 12 residues. The V gene end was trimmed by 0 bases and the J gene end by 13 bases; junction bases not matched to a gene: 5. Per germline, CDR1 LGHDT and CDR2 YNNKEL (reference sequence).

CDR3 nucleotides: TGTGCCAGTAGGAAAGCGGGGTTGACGTTAGATACGCAGTATTTT. Its protein product is CASRKAGLTLDTQYF. This chain joins TRBV19 and TRBJ2-3; 7 nucleotides match TRBD2. Trimming at V came to 6 bases and at J to 5 bases, leaving 11 bases not matched to a gene. The CDR3 is 15 residues long. The germline V gene has CDR1 LNHDA and CDR2 SQIVND (reference sequence).

The chain has TRBV27 and TRBJ2-3, with a tentative D call TRBD2 (6 bases). Looked up from germline, CDR1 is MNHEY and CDR2 is SMNVEV (reference sequence). Trimming stripped 6 bases from V and 6 bases from J, with 28 bases between. The CDR3 sequence is 18 residues long. In DNA, the CDR3 is TGTGCCAGCAGATCCGCACCACTAAGGGGCGGGGTCCCCGATACGCAGTATTTT. This gives the protein CASRSAPLRGGVPDTQYF.

The J gene is TRBJ1-4, the V gene TRBV5-1; D uncertain. Germline assignment: CDR1 SGHRS and CDR2 YFSETQ. Trimming left V 0 bases short and J 4 bases short, with 10 bases between. The CDR3 contains 15 residues. The CDR3 bases are TGCGCCAGCAGCTTGGTGGGGAGAATTAATGAAAAACTGTTTTTT. Its protein is CASSLVGRINEKLFF.

This chain links TRBV7-2 with TRBJ2-3, with TRBD2 as a possible D gene (6 bases). The germline V gene encodes CDR1 SGHTA and CDR2 FQGNSA. The V end was cut by 1 base, the J end by 1 base, with 21 bases between. The CDR3 has 19 residues. The CDR3 is CASSLDLGGRVYGTDTQYF. The DNA of the CDR3 is TGTGCCAGCAGCTTAGATCTGGGGGGTAGGGTTTATGGCACAGATACGCAGTATTTT. The full variable domain, rest sourced from reference TRBV7-2 and TRBJ2-3, is GAGVSQSPSNKVTEKGKDVELRCDPISGHTALYWYRQSLGQGLEFLIYFQGNSAPDKSGLPSDRFSAERTGGSVSTLTIQRTQQEDSAVYLCASSLDLGGRVYGTDTQYFGPGTRLTVL.